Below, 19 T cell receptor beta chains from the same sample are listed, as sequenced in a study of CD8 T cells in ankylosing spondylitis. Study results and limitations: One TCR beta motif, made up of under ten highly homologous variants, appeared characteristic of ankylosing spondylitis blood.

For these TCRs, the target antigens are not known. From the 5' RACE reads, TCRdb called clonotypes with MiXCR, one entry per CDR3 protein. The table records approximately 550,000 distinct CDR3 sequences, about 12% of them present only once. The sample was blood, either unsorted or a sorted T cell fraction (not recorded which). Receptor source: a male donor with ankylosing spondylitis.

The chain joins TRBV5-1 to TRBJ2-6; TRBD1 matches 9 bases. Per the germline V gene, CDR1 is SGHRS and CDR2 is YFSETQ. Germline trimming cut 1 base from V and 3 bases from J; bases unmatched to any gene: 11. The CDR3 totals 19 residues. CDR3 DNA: TGCGCCAGCAGCTTGAATGAGGACAGGGGAATTTTTGGGGCCAACGTCCTGACTTTC. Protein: CASSLNEDRGIFGANVLTF. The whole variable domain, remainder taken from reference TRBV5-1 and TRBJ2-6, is KAGVTQTPRYLIKTRGQQVTLSCSPISGHRSVSWYQQTPGQGLQFLFEYFSETQRNKGNFPGRFSGRQFSNSRSEMNVSTLELGDSALYLCASSLNEDRGIFGANVLTFGAGSRLTVL.

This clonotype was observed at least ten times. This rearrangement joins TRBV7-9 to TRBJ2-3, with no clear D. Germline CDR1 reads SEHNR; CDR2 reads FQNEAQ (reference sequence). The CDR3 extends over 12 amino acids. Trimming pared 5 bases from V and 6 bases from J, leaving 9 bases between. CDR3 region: CASSRPEDTQYF. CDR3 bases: TGTGCCAGCAGCCGGCCTGAGGATACGCAGTATTTT. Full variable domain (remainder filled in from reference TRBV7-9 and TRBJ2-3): DTGVSQNPRHKITKRGQNVTFRCDPISEHNRLYWYRQTLGQGPEFLTYFQNEAQLEKSRLLSDRFSAERPKGSFSTLEIQRTEQGDSAMYLCASSRPEDTQYFGPGTRLTVL.

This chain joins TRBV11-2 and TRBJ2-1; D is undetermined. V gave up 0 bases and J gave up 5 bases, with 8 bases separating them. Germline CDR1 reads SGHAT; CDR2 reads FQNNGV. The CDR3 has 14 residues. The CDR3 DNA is TGTGCCAGCAGCTTAGATCTAGTGGACAATGAGCAGTTCTTC. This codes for CASSLDLVDNEQFF.

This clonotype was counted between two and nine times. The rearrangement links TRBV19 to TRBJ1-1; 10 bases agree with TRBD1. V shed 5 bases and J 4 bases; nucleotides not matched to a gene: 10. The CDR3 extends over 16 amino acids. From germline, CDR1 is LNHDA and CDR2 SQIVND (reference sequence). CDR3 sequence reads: CASSPRTGGLGTEAFF. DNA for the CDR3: TGTGCCAGTAGTCCCCGGACAGGGGGATTAGGCACTGAAGCTTTCTTT.

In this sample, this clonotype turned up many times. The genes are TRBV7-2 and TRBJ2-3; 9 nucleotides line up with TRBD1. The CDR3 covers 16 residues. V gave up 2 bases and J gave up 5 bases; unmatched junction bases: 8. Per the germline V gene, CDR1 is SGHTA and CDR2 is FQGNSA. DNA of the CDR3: TGTGCCAGCAGCTTAAGCGGGACAGGGTCGGGAGATACGCAGTATTTT. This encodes CASSLSGTGSGDTQYF.

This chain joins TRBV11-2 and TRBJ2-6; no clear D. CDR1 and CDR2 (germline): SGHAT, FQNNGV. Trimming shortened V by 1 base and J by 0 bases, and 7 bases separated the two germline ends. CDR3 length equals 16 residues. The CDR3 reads CASSLGSGSGANVLTF. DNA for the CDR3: TGTGCCAGCAGCTTAGGGTCGGGCTCTGGGGCCAACGTCCTGACTTTC.

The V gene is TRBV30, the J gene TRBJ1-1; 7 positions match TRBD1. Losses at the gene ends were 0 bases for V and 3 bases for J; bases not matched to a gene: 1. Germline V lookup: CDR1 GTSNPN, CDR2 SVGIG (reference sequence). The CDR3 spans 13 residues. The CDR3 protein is CAWSVRGDTEAFF. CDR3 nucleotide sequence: TGTGCCTGGAGTGTCAGGGGGGACACTGAAGCTTTCTTT.

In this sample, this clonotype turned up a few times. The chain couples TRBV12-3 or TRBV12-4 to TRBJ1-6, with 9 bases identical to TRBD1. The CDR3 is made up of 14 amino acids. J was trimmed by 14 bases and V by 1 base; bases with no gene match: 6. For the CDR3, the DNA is TGTGCCAGCAGTTTAGAGACAGGGGGTATAGCCCTCCACTTT. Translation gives CASSLETGGIALHF.

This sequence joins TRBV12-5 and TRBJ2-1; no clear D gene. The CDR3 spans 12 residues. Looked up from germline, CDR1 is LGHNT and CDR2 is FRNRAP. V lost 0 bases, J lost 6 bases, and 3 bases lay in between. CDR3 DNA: TGTGCTAGTGGTTTGGTTGTCAATGAGCAGTTCTTC. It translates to CASGLVVNEQFF.

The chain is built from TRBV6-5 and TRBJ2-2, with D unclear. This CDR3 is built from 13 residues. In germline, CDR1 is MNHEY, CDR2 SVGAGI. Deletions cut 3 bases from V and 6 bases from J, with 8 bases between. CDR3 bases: TGTGCCAGCAGTTATCATGATTCCGGGGAGCTGTTTTTT. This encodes CASSYHDSGELFF.

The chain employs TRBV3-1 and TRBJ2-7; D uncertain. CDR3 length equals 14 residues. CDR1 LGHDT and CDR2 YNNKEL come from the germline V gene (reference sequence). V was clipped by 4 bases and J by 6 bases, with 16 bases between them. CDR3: CASSPQDLTGEQYV. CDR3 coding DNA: TGTGCCAGCAGCCCCCAGGACCTGACGGGCGAGCAGTACGTC.

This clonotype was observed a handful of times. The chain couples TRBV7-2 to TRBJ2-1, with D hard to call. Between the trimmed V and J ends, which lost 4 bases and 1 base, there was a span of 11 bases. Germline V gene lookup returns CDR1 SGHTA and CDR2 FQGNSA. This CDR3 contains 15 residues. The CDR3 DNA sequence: TGTGCCAGCAGCTCATTAATTAAATCCTACAATGAGCAGTTCTTC. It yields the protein CASSSLIKSYNEQFF.

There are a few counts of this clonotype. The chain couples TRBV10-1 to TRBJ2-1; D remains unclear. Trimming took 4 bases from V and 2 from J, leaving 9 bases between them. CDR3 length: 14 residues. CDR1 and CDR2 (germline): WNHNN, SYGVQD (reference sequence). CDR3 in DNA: TGCGCCAGCAGTGGGCGCCGAACCTACAATGAGCAGTTCTTC. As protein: CASSGRRTYNEQFF.

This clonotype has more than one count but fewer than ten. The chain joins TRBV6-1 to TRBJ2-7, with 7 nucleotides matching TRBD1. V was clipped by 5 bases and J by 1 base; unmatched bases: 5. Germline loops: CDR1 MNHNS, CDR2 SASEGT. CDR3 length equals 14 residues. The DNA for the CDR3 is TGTGCCAGCAGTAGACAGGGACGATCCTACGAGCAGTACTTC. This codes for CASSRQGRSYEQYF.

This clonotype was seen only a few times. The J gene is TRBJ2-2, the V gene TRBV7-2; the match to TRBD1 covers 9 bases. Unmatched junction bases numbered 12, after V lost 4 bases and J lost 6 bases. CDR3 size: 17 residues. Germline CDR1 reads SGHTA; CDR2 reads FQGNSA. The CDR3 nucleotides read TGTGCCAGCAGCTATAGTACCGGGACAGGGTTTTCCGGGGAGCTGTTTTTT. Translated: CASSYSTGTGFSGELFF.

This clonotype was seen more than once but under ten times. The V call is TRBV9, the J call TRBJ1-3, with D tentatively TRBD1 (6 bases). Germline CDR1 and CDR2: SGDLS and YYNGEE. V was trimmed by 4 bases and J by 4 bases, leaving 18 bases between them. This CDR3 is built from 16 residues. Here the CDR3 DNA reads TGTGCCAGCAGCTCCCGGCCCAGGGGTAGGGGAAACACCATATATTTT. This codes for CASSSRPRGRGNTIYF.

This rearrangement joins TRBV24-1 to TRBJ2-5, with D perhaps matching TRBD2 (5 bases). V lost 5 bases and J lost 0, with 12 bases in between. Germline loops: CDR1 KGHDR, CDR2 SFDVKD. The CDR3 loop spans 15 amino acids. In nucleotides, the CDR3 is TGTGCCACCAGTGCTGCCGGGGAACACCAAGAGACCCAGTACTTC. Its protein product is CATSAAGEHQETQYF.

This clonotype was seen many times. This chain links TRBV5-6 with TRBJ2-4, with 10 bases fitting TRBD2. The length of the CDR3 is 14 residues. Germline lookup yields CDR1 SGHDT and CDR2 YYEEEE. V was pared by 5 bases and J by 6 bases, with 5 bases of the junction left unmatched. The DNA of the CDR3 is TGTGCCAGCAGTTCCACTAGCGGGATAAACATTCAGTACTTC. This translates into CASSSTSGINIQYF. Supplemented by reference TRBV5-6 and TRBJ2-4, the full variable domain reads DAGVTQSPTHLIKTRGQQVTLRCSPKSGHDTVSWYQQALGQGPQFIFQYYEEEERQRGNFPDRFSGHQFPNYSSELNVNALLLGDSALYLCASSSTSGINIQYFGAGTRLSVL.

CDR3 protein: CATSEPGRSRNEQFF. As DNA, the CDR3 is TGTGCCACCAGTGAACCCGGACGAAGTCGCAATGAGCAGTTCTTC. The chain employs TRBV24-1 and TRBJ2-1; D gene unclear. V was trimmed by 4 bases and J by 6 bases, leaving 15 bases between them. Per the germline V gene, CDR1 is KGHDR and CDR2 is SFDVKD. The CDR3 is 15 amino acids.